These T cell receptor beta chains were read from a single sample in a study of memory B cells and T cells in multiple sclerosis. The antigens for these receptors are not known. TCRdb keeps only in-frame clones here, not all; method: immunoSEQ multiplex PCR. This sample has around 30,000 clones, with roughly 82% found just once. Sequencing was performed on PBMCs from blood kept in culture. These receptors were collected from a human donor with multiple sclerosis. CDR3s include the opening cysteine and the closing phenylalanine or tryptophan.

V	J	CDR3
TRBV28	TRBJ2-3	CASSPERDTQYF
TRBV5-1	TRBJ2-1	CASSLMSSGGVSYNEQFF
TRBV19	TRBJ2-3	CASSPGQGLTDTQYF
TRBV29-1	TRBJ1-5	CSVATPDQPQHF
TRBV29-1	TRBJ2-7	CSVGAGSSYEQYF
TRBV5-1	TRBJ2-3	CASSFGTSGSSTDTQYF
TRBV5-1	TRBJ1-3	CASSPAGTGRGNTIYF
TRBV6-5	TRBJ1-1	CASRFQGQGTEAFF
TRBV5-3	TRBJ2-7	CARSHRVRGAYEQYF
TRBV28	TRBJ1-2	CASQPTGYGYTF
TRBV5-1	TRBJ2-5	CASSFLNREETQYF
TRBV27	TRBJ1-1	CASRNAGGHTEAFF
TRBV12-5	TRBJ1-1	CASGLTGGGRNTEAFF
TRBV7-6	TRBJ2-5	CASSPALGLAGGETQYF
TRBV2	TRBJ2-2	CASSVLSYTGELFF
TRBV6-5	TRBJ2-3	CASSYLEGADTQYF
TRBV5-1	TRBJ1-1	CASSLAGPPMNTEAFF
TRBV4-2	TRBJ1-5	CASSHEDRGPQPQHF
TRBV6-7	TRBJ1-4	CASSYRWTGKFSNEKLFF
TRBV7-9	TRBJ1-2	CASSFSGFHNYGYTF
TRBV6-1	TRBJ2-5	CASNKDRGGTQYF
TRBV19	TRBJ1-2	CASSIDVSGQGLGYTF
TRBV6-5	TRBJ1-6	CASSYSIPGFNSPLHF
TRBV5-1	TRBJ2-3	CASSLPVTSGGADTQYF
TRBV10-2	-	CASSPGTGYEQYF
TRBV19	TRBJ2-6	CASRTFSGANVLTF
TRBV19	TRBJ1-2	CASTPGGASGYTF
TRBV11-2	TRBJ2-5	CASSLLGTFGGETQYF
TRBV2	TRBJ2-7	CASSGRGSYEQYF
TRBV6-1	TRBJ2-1	CASSEREDEQFF
TRBV6-6	TRBJ1-5	CASSAPDRVHQPQHF
TRBV7-6	TRBJ2-3	CASSARGDTQYF
TRBV2	TRBJ1-5	CASSEGRGNQPQHF
TRBV10-2	TRBJ2-1	CASSVYAGGPNNEQFF
TRBV5-1	TRBJ1-2	CASSLEGAGYTF
TRBV27	TRBJ1-2	CASSPRGDGYTF
TRBV7-2	TRBJ2-3	CASSQYTDTQYF
TRBV9	TRBJ1-2	CASSVVPWADRGASGYTF
TRBV4-2	TRBJ2-3	CASSQDRLAGGRDTQYF
TRBV5-1	TRBJ2-1	CASSLESGRAAGEQFF
TRBV14	TRBJ1-4	CASSQGTVTNEKLFF
TRBV5-1	TRBJ1-2	CASSFPGAEGYTF
TRBV9	TRBJ2-3	CASSVLAIDTDTQYF
TRBV9	TRBJ1-1	CASSPEGGQITEAFF
TRBV2	TRBJ1-4	CASRRDRAHGEKLFF
TRBV6-4	TRBJ1-1	CATQREGIRDRGLNTEAFF
TRBV5-4	TRBJ2-7	CASSVSGTSYEQYF
TRBV19	TRBJ1-5	CASSRETGTNQPQHF
TRBV6-5	TRBJ1-2	CASSPGEGRYTF
TRBV5-4	TRBJ1-3	CASSLEISGNTIYF
TRBV9	TRBJ2-7	CASSVAGKTYEQYF
TRBV21-1	TRBJ2-6	CASSPPWDRRSSGANVLTF
TRBV7-7	TRBJ1-4	CAIRATNEKLFF